This note documents a single T cell receptor (beta chain) sequence. Its target is unknown. The CDR3 is made up of 15 amino acids. Trimming took off 5 bases at V and 2 bases at J, with 15 bases between the two ends. Germline loops: CDR1 SGHAT, CDR2 FQNNGV. These data belong to a study of beta chain features in type 1 diabetes. The study's findings and limits: Sequencing from cDNA could over-represent high-TCR-expressing cells.

The study reverse transcribed the entire isolated RNA, so it sequenced expressed TCRB transcripts. This table comes from immunoSEQ multiplex PCR, and its TCRdb copy is limited to in-frame clones, with some not included. The sample yields hundreds of thousands of clones, more than 11% seen once. The receptor was isolated from a man aged 25 to 45 in good health. Sequenced sample: naive CD4+ T cells from blood. The V call is TRBV11-2, the J call TRBJ2-5, with D unclear. The CDR3 coding sequence is TGTGCCAGCAGCCGGCCGTGGGTTAGTCAAGAGACCCAGTACTTC. It codes for CASSRPWVSQETQYF.